This T cell receptor beta chain is drawn from a study of blood T cell repertoires in COVID-19. Study background: In each case, the material was cDNA or gDNA derived from T cells, B-cell-depleted T cells, or PBMCs.

Germline CDR1 reads LGHNA; CDR2 reads YSLEER. The CDR3 has 16 amino acids. The V and J ends lost 6 bases and 3 bases respectively, with 21 bases between them. In the authors' workflow: Scientists estimated how many nucleated cells there were by amplifying reference gene primers. Assay used: immunoSEQ multiplex PCR; TCRdb lists only in-frame clones, some missing. V and J calls and clone size follow that table, whereas D and trimming were derived from the DNA. The table includes 90,000 to 120,000 clones, around nine tenths detected once. This receptor was taken from a woman aged 30 to 39 with acute or convalescent COVID-19. The specimen sequenced was peripheral blood. The V call is TRBV4-3, the J call TRBJ2-7; TRBD2 is a possible D gene (5 bases). CDR3 loop: CASSFSATGEFYEQYF. The CDR3 DNA reads as TGCGCCAGCAGTTTTTCCGCCACCGGGGAATTCTACGAGCAGTACTTC.